This is a list of T cell receptor beta chains from one sample in a study of cytomegalovirus exposure and HLA in healthy donors. This table comes from immunoSEQ multiplex PCR, and its TCRdb copy is limited to in-frame clones, with some not included. Among 45,000 or so clones listed, 80% to 95% were seen once. The specimen was PBMCs. The receptors here all came from a woman under 30 in good health and CMV-seronegative. CDR3s include the opening cysteine and the closing phenylalanine or tryptophan. A D gene is named only where the DNA matches it firmly. Some rows have no size entry. The others give once, few or many, or a class for an expanded clone.

>TRBV19|.|TRBJ1-6|.
CASSMGQGSSYNSPLHF
TGTGCCAGTAGTATGGGGCAGGGAAGCTCCTATAATTCACCCCTCCACTTT
>TRBV5-1|.|TRBJ2-3|TRBD2
CASSGISGDGTDTQYF
TGCGCCAGCAGCGGGATTAGCGGGGATGGCACAGATACGCAGTATTTT
>TRBV5-6|.|TRBJ1-1|.
CASSLAQGLGAFF
TGTGCCAGCAGCTTGGCCCAGGGTCTCGGAGCTTTCTTT
>TRBV27|.|TRBJ2-1|.
CASARTTSSSEQFF
TGTGCCAGCGCCAGGACTACTAGTTCGAGTGAGCAGTTCTTC
>TRBV18|.|TRBJ2-3|.
CASTRRWLALYTDTQYF
TGTGCCAGCACACGAAGGTGGCTAGCGTTATACACAGATACGCAGTATTTT
>TRBV4-1|.|TRBJ2-3|TRBD2
CASSQDSGGTRTDTQYF
TGCGCCAGCAGCCAAGATTCCGGGGGGACTCGCACAGATACGCAGTATTTT
>TRBV6-5|.|TRBJ1-1|.
CASSYIEATEAFF
TGTGCCAGCAGTTACATAGAGGCCACTGAAGCTTTCTTT
>TRBV5-1|.|TRBJ2-1|.
CASSLVAELYNEQFF
TGCGCCAGCAGCTTGGTGGCGGAGCTCTACAATGAGCAGTTCTTC
>TRBV7-2|.|TRBJ2-7|.
CASSLGLLPYEQYF
TGTGCCAGCAGCTTGGGACTCCTCCCCTACGAGCAGTACTTC
>TRBV28|.|TRBJ1-1|.
CASSSSVTAGTQPHKNTEAFF
TGTGCCAGCAGCTCGTCGGTTACCGCCGGGACACAACCGCATAAGAACACTGAAGCTTTCTTT
>TRBV28|.|TRBJ2-1|TRBD2
CASRATSGALSSYNEQFF
TGTGCCAGCAGAGCGACTAGCGGGGCGCTGAGCTCCTACAATGAGCAGTTCTTC
>TRBV10-3|few|TRBJ2-7|TRBD2
CAISESTSGDEQYF
TGTGCCATCAGTGAGTCGACTAGCGGGGACGAGCAGTACTTC
>TRBV9|once|TRBJ1-3|.
CASSVGGAGNTIYF
TGTGCCAGCAGCGTAGGGGGAGCTGGAAACACCATATATTTT
>TRBV27|.|TRBJ2-6|TRBD2
CASSPGLAGGSGANVLTF
TGTGCCAGCAGTCCGGGACTAGCGGGAGGAAGTGGGGCCAACGTCCTGACTTTC
>TRBV10-3|few|TRBJ2-1|TRBD2
CATRGGAYNEQFF
TGTGCCACCCGGGGGGGGGCTTACAATGAGCAGTTCTTC
>TRBV6-5|.|TRBJ1-4|.
CASSVTGTTNEKLFF
TGTGCCAGCAGCGTAACAGGGACGACTAATGAAAAACTGTTTTTT
>TRBV7-9|.|TRBJ2-2|TRBD1
CASRYRDRLTGELFF
TGTGCCAGCAGATACCGGGACAGGCTAACCGGGGAGCTGTTTTTT
>TRBV29-1|.|TRBJ2-2|.
CSTSRGVGTNTGELFF
TGCAGCACCTCCCGGGGTGTCGGAACGAACACCGGGGAGCTGTTTTTT
>TRBV28|.|TRBJ2-5|TRBD2
CASSPQAGGVETQYF
TGTGCCAGCAGTCCTCAAGCGGGAGGAGTGGAGACCCAGTACTTC
>TRBV28|.|TRBJ1-4|TRBD1
CASSESRDRGEKLFF
TGTGCCAGCAGTGAAAGCCGGGACAGGGGTGAAAAACTGTTTTTT
>TRBV5-4|.|TRBJ2-5|.
CASTRQDQETQYF
TGTGCCAGCACTCGACAGGACCAAGAGACCCAGTACTTC
>TRBV28|.|TRBJ2-7|.
CASSLSSADSYEQYF
TGTGCCAGCAGTTTATCTAGCGCCGATTCCTACGAGCAGTACTTC
>TRBV19|.|TRBJ2-7|TRBD1
CASSPGQGFFHEQYF
TGTGCCAGTAGCCCGGGACAGGGTTTTTTCCACGAGCAGTACTTC